This T cell receptor beta chain was sequenced during a study of control samples from healthy donors and cancer patients. Trimming shortened V by 2 bases and J by 0 bases, and 11 bases separated the two germline ends. The CDR3 runs 15 residues. Germline V gene sequence: CDR1 SGHRS, CDR2 YFSETQ. Data came from immunoSEQ multiplex PCR; TCRdb stores just in-frame clones and leaves some out. The sample lists approximately 86,000 clones, 85% to 95% occurring once. V usage is TRBV5-1 and J usage is TRBJ1-1, with a weak D call TRBD1 (5 bases). This clonotype was obtained from a woman aged 25 to 45 in good health. What was sequenced was blood. The DNA for the CDR3 is TGCGCCAGCAGCTTAAGAGACAGACTGAACACTGAAGCTTTCTTT. It yields the protein CASSLRDRLNTEAFF.